The 2 T cell receptor beta chains in this list originate from one sample, sequenced in a study of T cell responses to AZD1222 COVID-19 vaccine. Sequencing used immunoSEQ multiplex PCR; TCRdb keeps in-frame clones, though not all of them. The data contain 100,000 to 150,000 clones, 94% of them seen just once; the ten biggest clones take up roughly 7.2%. Sequenced material: peripheral blood, taken on day 0 of AZD1222 vaccination. These receptors all stem from an adult in good health.

This chain links TRBV27 with TRBJ1-4, with 7 bases matching TRBD1. Germline V gene data show CDR1 as MNHEY and CDR2 as SMNVEV (reference sequence). With 5 bases clipped from V and 8 bases from J, the junction kept 8 bases outside the gene matches. This CDR3 is built from 14 residues. The CDR3 loop reads CASSLQGLGEKLFF. The CDR3 region has the DNA TGTGCCAGCAGTCTACAGGGGCTGGGGGAAAAACTGTTTTTT.

The J gene is TRBJ2-2, the V gene TRBV7-8; D remains ambiguous. The V end was cut by 5 bases, the J end by 1 base, with 11 bases between. The germline V gene encodes CDR1 SGHVS and CDR2 FQNEAQ. The CDR3 length is 15 residues. The CDR3 region is CASSPALENTGELFF. The CDR3 nucleotides are TGTGCCAGCAGCCCTGCCCTGGAGAACACCGGGGAGCTGTTTTTT.